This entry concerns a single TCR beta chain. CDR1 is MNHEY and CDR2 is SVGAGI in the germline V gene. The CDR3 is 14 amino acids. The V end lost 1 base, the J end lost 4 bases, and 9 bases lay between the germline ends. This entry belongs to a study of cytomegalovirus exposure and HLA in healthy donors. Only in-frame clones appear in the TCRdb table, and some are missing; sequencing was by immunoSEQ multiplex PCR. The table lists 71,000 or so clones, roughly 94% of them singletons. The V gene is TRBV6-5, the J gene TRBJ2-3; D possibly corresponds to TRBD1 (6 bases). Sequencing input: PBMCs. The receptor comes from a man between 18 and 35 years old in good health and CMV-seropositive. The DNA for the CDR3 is TGTGCCAGCAGTTACTTCAGGGGAGCAGATACGCAGTATTTT. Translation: CASSYFRGADTQYF.